Here is one T cell receptor (beta chain) with its context. The target antigen is unknown. The data stem from a study of identifying expanded T cells in peripheral blood. General observations from the study: Technical replicates showed roughly 1.2 changed clones; around two weeks about 16.4; four weeks 19.

Healthy donors had no documented immune events, such as infections, while sampled. The method was immunoSEQ multiplex PCR; TCRdb's version includes in-frame clones alone and lacks a portion of them. Seen here are just over 90,000 clones, about nine tenths observed once, and the top ten hold about 3.9%. The sequence came from a person aged 18 to 75 in good health. Material: blood.

The CDR3 sequence: CASSRPDDEKLFF. The CDR3 bases are TGTGCCAGCAGTCGCCCAGATGATGAAAAACTGTTTTTT. The chain employs TRBV28 and TRBJ1-4; D is unclear. Trimming pared 5 bases from V and 6 bases from J, leaving 10 bases between. The CDR3 extends over 13 amino acids. Germline V lookup: CDR1 MDHEN, CDR2 SYDVKM.